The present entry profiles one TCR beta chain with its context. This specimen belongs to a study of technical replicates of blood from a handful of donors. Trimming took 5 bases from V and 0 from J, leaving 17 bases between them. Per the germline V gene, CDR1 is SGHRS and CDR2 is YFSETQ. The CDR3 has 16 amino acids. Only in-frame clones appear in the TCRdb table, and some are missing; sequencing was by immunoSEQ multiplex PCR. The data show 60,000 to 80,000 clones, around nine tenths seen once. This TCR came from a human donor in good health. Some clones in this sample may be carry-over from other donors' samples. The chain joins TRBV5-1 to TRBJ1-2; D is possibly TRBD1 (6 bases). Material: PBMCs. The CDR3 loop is CASSPRGGDANYGYTF. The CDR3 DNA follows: TGCGCCAGCAGTCCTCGAGGGGGGGATGCTAACTATGGCTACACCTTC.